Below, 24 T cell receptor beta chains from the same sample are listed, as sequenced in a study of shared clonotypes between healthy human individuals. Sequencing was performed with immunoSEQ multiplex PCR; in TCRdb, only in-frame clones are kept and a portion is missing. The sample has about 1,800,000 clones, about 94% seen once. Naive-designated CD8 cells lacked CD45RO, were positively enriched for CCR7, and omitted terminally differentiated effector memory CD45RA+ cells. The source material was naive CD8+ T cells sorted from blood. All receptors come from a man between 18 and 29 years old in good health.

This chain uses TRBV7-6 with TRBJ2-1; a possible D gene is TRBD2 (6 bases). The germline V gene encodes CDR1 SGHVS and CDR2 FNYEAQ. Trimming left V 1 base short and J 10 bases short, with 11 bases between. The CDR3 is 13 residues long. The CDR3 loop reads CASSLGGGGEQFF. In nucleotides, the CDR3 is TGTGCCAGCAGCTTAGGGGGTGGAGGGGAGCAGTTCTTC.

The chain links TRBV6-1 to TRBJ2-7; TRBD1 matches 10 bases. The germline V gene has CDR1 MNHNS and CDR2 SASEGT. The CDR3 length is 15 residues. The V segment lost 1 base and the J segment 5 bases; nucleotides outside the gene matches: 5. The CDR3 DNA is TGTGCCAGCAGTGAAGAAGGGACAGGGGTGGACGAGCAGTACTTC. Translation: CASSEEGTGVDEQYF.

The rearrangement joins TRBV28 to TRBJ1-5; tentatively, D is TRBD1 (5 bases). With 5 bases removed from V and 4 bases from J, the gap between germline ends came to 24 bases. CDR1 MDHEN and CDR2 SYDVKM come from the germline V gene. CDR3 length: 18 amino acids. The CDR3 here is CASSPAASRDGWNQPQHF. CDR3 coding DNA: TGTGCCAGCAGTCCTGCGGCCTCCCGGGACGGATGGAATCAGCCCCAGCATTTT.

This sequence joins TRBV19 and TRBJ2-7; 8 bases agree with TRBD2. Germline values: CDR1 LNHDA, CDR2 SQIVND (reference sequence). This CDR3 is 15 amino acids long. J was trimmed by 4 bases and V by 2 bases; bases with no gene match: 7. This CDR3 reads CASSISVGLGYEQYF. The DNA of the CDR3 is TGTGCCAGTAGTATAAGTGTGGGACTAGGGTACGAGCAGTACTTC.

CDR3 coding DNA: TGTGCCAGCAGTTTAGGGCCCCGGACAGGGGTGGATGAGCAGTTCTTC. This codes for CASSLGPRTGVDEQFF. The rearrangement links TRBV28 to TRBJ2-1; 9 nucleotides align to TRBD1. The CDR3 loop spans 16 amino acids. V shed 2 bases, J shed 8 bases, and the junction held 10 bases outside the gene matches. Germline V gene data show CDR1 as MDHEN and CDR2 as SYDVKM.

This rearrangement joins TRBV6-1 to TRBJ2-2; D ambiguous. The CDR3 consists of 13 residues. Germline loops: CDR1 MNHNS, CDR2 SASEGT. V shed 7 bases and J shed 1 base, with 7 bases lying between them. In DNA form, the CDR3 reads TGTGCCAGCACCGGGTGGAACACCGGGGAGCTGTTTTTT. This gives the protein CASTGWNTGELFF.

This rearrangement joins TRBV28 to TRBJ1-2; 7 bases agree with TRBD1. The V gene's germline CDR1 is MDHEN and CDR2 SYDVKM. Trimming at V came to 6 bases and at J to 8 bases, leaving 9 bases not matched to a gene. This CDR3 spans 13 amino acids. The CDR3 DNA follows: TGTGCCAGCAGCGCAACAGGGGAAGGAGGCTACACCTTC. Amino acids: CASSATGEGGYTF.

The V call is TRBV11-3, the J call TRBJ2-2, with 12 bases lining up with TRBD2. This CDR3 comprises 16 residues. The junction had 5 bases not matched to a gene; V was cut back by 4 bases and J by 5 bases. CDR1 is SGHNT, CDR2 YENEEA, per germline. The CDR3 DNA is TGTGCCAGCAGCTCTAGCGGGAGGGCCGGGACCGGGGAGCTGTTTTTT. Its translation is CASSSSGRAGTGELFF. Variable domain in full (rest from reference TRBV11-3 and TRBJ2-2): EAGVVQSPRYKIIEKKQPVAFWCNPISGHNTLYWYLQNLGQGPELLIRYENEEAVDDSQLPKDRFSAERLKGVDSTLKIQPAELGDSAVYLCASSSSGRAGTGELFFGEGSRLTVL.

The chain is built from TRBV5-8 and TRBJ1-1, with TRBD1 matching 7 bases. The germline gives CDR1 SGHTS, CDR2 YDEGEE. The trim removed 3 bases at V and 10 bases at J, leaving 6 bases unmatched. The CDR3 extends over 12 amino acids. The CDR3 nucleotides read TGTGCCAGCAGCTGGGGGACAGAGTCAGCTTTCTTT. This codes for CASSWGTESAFF.

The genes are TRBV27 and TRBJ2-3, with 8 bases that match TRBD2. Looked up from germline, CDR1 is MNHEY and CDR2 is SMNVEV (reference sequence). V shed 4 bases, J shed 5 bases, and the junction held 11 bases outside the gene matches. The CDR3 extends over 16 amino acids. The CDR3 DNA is TGTGCCAGCAGTTGGACTCAAGCGGGAGAACTAGATACGCAGTATTTT. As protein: CASSWTQAGELDTQYF.

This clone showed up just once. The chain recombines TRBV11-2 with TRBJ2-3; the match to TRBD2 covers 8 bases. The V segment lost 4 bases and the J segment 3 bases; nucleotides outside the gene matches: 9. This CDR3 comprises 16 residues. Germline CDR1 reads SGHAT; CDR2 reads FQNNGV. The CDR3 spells CASSSIGGLETDTQYF. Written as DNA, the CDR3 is TGTGCCAGCAGCTCAATAGGGGGACTAGAGACAGATACGCAGTATTTT.

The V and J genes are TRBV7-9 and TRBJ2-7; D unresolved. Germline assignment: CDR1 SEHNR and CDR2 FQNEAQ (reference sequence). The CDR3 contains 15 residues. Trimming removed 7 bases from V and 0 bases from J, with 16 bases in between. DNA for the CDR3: TGTGCCAGCACCAGCCCAGGTGGCTACTCCTACGAGCAGTACTTC. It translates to CASTSPGGYSYEQYF.

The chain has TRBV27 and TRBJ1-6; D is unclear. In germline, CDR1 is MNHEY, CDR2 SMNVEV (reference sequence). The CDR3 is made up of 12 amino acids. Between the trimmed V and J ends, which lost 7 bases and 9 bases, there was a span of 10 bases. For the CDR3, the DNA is TGTGCCAGCACCAACTGGGCTTCACCCCTCCACTTT. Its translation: CASTNWASPLHF.

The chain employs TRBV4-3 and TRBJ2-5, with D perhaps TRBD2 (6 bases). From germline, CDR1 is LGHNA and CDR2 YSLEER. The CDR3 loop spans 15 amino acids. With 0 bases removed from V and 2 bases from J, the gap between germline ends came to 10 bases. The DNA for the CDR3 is TGCGCCAGCAGCCAAGAGTTAGCGGATCAAGAGACCCAGTACTTC. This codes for CASSQELADQETQYF.

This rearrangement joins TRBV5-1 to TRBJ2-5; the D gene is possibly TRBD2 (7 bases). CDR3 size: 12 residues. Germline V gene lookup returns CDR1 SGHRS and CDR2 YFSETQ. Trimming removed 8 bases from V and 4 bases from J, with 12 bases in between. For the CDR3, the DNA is TGCGCCAGTAGGGGGGGCGGAGAGACCCAGTACTTC. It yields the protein CASRGGGETQYF. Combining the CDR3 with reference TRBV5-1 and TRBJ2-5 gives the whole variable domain KAGVTQTPRYLIKTRGQQVTLSCSPISGHRSVSWYQQTPGQGLQFLFEYFSETQRNKGNFPGRFSGRQFSNSRSEMNVSTLELGDSALYLCASRGGGETQYFGPGTRLLVL.

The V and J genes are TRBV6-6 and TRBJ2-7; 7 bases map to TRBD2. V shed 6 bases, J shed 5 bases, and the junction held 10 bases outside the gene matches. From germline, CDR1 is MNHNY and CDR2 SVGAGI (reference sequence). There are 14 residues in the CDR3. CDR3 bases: TGTGCCAGCAGCCACTGGGAGGGTCCCCACGAGCAGTACTTC. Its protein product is CASSHWEGPHEQYF.

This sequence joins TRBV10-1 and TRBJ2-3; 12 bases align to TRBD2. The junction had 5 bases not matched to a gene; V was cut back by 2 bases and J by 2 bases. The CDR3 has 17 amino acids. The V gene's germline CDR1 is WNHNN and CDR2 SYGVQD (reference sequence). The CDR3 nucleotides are TGCGCCAGCAGTGAGGAGGGACTAGCGGGCGCCACAGATACGCAGTATTTT. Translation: CASSEEGLAGATDTQYF.

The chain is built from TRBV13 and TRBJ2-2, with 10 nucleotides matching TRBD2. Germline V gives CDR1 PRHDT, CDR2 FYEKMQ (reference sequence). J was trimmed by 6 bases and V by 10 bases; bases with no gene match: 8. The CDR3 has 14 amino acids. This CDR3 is CAITSGTSAGELFF. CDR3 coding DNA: TGTGCCATCACCTCCGGGACTAGCGCCGGGGAGCTGTTTTTT.

The CDR3 loop is CSEGTPYNEQFF. As DNA, the CDR3 is TGCAGCGAAGGGACTCCTTATAATGAGCAGTTCTTC. This chain connects TRBV29-1 to TRBJ2-1; the D gene is possibly TRBD2 (6 bases). The CDR3 length is 12 residues. Germline V gives CDR1 SQVTM, CDR2 ANQGSEA. V lost 7 bases and J 7 bases, leaving 14 bases between the germline ends.

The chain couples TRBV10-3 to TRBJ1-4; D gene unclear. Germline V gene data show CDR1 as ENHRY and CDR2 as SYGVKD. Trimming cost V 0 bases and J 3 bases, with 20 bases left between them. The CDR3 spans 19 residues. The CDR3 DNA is TGTGCCATCAGTGAGTCGAGCAATTCCAGGACCGCGTCTAATGAAAAACTGTTTTTT. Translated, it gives CAISESSNSRTASNEKLFF.

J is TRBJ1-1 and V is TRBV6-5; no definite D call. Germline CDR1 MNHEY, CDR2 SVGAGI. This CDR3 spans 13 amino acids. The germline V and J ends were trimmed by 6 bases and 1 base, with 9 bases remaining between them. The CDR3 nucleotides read TGTGCCAGCAGCCCGGACGGGAACACTGAAGCTTTCTTT. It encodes CASSPDGNTEAFF.

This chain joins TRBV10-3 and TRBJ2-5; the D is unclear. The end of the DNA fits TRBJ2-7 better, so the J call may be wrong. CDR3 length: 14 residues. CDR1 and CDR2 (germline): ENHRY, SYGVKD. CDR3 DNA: TGTGCCATCAGTGAGTCCGGCCCGCTCGGCGAGCAGTACTTC. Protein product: CAISESGPLGEQYF.

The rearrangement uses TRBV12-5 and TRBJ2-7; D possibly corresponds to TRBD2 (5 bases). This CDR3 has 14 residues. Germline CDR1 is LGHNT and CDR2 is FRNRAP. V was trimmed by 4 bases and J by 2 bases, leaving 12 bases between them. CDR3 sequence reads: CASGSSGPPYEQYF. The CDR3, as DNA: TGTGCTAGTGGTTCCAGCGGCCCCCCCTACGAGCAGTACTTC.

Written as DNA, the CDR3 is TGTGCCAGTAGTATAGACCTGGGACAGGGGCACCAGCATTTT. This gives the protein CASSIDLGQGHQHF. V gene TRBV19 combines with J gene TRBJ1-5; 10 bases agree with TRBD1. The germline V gene encodes CDR1 LNHDA and CDR2 SQIVND (reference sequence). The CDR3 loop spans 14 amino acids. The trim removed 0 bases at V and 12 bases at J, leaving 5 bases unmatched.